This T cell receptor (beta chain) was found in a study of quantifying T cell responses using KT2 cells. Study background: RNA was reverse transcribed with TCR alpha and beta constant-region primers.

The V end lost 4 bases, the J end lost 1 base, and 7 bases lay between the germline ends. The germline V gene has CDR1 MNHNS and CDR2 SASEGT. There are 13 residues in the CDR3. An oligo carrying a UMI was ligated to the cDNA 3' end. First-round PCR used roughly 4 cycles and beta primers RC1.1 and RC1.2 covering TRBC1 and TRBC2. TCRdb reprocessed the UMI-ligation and nested PCR reads with MiXCR, giving one entry per CDR3 protein. The data hold some 43,000 distinct CDR3 sequences, with 15% to 20% observed a single time. The sample is PBMC spiked with counted cells of clone KT2. This clonotype has more than one count but fewer than ten.

The chain is built from TRBV6-1 and TRBJ2-5, with unresolved D. The clonotype comes from a human donor. The sample taken for sequencing was PBMCs spiked with cells of the T cell clone KT2. DNA of the CDR3: TGTGCCAGCAGTGCAGGAATCCAAGAGACCCAGTACTTC. Amino acid sequence: CASSAGIQETQYF.